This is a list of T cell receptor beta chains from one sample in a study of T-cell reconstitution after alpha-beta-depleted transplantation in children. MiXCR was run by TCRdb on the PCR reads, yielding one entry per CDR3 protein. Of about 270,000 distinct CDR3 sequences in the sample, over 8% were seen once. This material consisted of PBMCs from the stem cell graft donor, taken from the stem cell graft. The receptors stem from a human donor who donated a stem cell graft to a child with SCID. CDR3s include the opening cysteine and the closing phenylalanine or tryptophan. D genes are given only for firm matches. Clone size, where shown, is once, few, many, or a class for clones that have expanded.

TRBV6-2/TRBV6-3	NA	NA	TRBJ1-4	TGTGCCAGCGGGGGGGGAAGAAATGAAAAACTGTTTTTT	CASGGGRNEKLFF
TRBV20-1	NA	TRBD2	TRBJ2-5	TGCAGTGCTAGTCGGGGGGTTCAAGAGACCCAGTACTTC	CSASRGVQETQYF
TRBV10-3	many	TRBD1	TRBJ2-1	TGTGCCATCAGGCAGGGGGCCGGCTACAATGAGCAGTTCTTC	CAIRQGAGYNEQFF
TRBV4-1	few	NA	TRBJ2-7	TGCGCCAGCAGCCAAGCCCCGGGACTTCGCTACGAGCAGTACTTC	CASSQAPGLRYEQYF
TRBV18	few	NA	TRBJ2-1	TGTGCCAGCTCGGAGGAGAATGAGCAGTTCTTC	CASSEENEQFF
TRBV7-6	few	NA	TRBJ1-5	TGTGCCAGCAGCTTAAGCCCGGGCGGGAGCAATCAGCCCCAGCATTTT	CASSLSPGGSNQPQHF
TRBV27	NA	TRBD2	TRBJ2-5	TGTGCCAGCAGCCATAGCGGGGGAGTCAAGACCCAGTACTTC	CASSHSGGVKTQYF
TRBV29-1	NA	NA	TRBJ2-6	TGCAGCGCCGAGGGCAAGGGGCTATCTGGGGCCAACGTCCTGACTTTC	CSAEGKGLSGANVLTF
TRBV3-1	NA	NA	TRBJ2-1	TGTGCCAGCAGCCAAGACCTCATACTGCGCTCCTACAATGAGCAGTTCTTC	CASSQDLILRSYNEQFF
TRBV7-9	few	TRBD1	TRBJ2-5	TGTGCCAGCAGTTCCGGGACAGATGTTGCGGCCCAGTACTTC	CASSSGTDVAAQYF
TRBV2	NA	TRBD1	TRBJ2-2	TGTGCCAGCAGTGAGGCCCCTAGGGACAGCACCGGGGAGCTGTTTTTT	CASSEAPRDSTGELFF
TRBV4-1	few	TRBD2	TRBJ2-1	TGCGCCAGCAGCCATTTACTAGCGGGGGGCTACAATGAGCAGTTCTTC	CASSHLLAGGYNEQFF
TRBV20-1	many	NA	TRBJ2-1	TGCAGTGCTAGAGATCTCGGCAATGAGCAGTTCTTC	CSARDLGNEQFF
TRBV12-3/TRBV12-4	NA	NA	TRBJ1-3	TGTGCCAGCAGTTTAGAGAGATTCTCTGGAAACACCACATATTTT	CASSLERFSGNTTYF
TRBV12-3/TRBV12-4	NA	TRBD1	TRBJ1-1	TGTGCCAGCAGGTCGGACAGGGGGAAAGCTTTCTTT	CASRSDRGKAFF
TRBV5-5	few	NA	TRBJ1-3	TGTGCCAGCAGCTTGGCGGTGGGACTCGGAAACACCATATATTTT	CASSLAVGLGNTIYF
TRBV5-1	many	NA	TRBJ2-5	TGCGCCAGCATCTTGAGCCCGCCGGGACACAGTCAAGAGACCCAGTACTTC	CASILSPPGHSQETQYF
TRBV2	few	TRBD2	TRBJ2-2	TGTGCCAGCAGTGGAGGACTAGTTGATCCGGTTTTGGGAGAGCTGTTTTTT	CASSGGLVDPVLGELFF
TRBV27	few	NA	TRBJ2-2	TGTGCCAGCAGAGGTGCTACAGCGAACACCGGGGAGCTGTTTTTT	CASRGATANTGELFF
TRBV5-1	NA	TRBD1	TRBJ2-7	TGCGCCAGCAGCTTGGATCGGACAGGGACCTACGAGCAGTACTTC	CASSLDRTGTYEQYF
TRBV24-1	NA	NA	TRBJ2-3	TGTGCCACCAGTGGGCAGGGGAATCAGTATTTT	CATSGQGNQYF
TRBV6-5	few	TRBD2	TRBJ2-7	TGTGCCAGCACTAAAAACCCGGGACTAGCCCTCAGCGTGATGCACTTC	CASTKNPGLALSVMHF
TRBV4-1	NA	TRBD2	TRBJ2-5	TGCGCCAGCAGCCTCGGTTCCAGCGGGGGGACCCAGTACTTC	CASSLGSSGGTQYF
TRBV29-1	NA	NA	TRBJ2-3	TGCAGCCCCAGCCAGGGAACAGATACGCAGTATTTT	CSPSQGTDTQYF
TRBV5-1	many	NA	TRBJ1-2	TGCGCCAGCAGCTTAACGGATAACTATGGCTACACCTTC	CASSLTDNYGYTF
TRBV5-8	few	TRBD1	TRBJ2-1	TGTGCCAGCAGCTTTAAGGACAGGGTTAACAATGAGCAGTTCTTC	CASSFKDRVNNEQFF
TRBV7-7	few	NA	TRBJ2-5	TGTGCCAGCAGCTCCGATATAGGGATCGAAGAGACCCAGTACTTC	CASSSDIGIEETQYF
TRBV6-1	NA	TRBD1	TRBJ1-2	TGTGCCAGCATCCCGGGGACAGGGGGTAGCTATGGCTACACCTTC	CASIPGTGGSYGYTF
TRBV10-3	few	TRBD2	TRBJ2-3	TGTGCCATCAGTGAGTTCACTAGCGGGGGGCCATCAGACACAGATACGCAGTATTTT	CAISEFTSGGPSDTDTQYF
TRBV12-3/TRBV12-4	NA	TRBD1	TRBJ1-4	TGTGCCAGCAGTTCGGGACAGGGGGTTTATGAAAAACTGTTTTTT	CASSSGQGVYEKLFF
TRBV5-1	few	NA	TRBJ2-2	TGCGCCAGCAGACCGGGACTCACGAACACCGGGGAGCTGTTTTTT	CASRPGLTNTGELFF
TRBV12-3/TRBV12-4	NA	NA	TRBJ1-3	TGTGCCAGCAGTTTAGGCAGACGGAGCTCTGGAAACACCATATATTTT	CASSLGRRSSGNTIYF
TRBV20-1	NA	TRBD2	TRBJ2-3	TGCAGTGCTAGCCGGGTCGGGGGGACTAGCACAGATACGCAGTATTTT	CSASRVGGTSTDTQYF
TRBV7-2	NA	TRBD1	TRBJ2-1	TGTGCCAGCAGCTATGGGACAGGCATGGGGAATGAGCAGTTCTTC	CASSYGTGMGNEQFF
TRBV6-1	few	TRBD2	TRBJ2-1	TGTGCCAGCAGTGAAGCCGGGACTAGCTATATTGAGCAGTTCTTC	CASSEAGTSYIEQFF
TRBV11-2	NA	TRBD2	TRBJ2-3	TGTGCCAGCAGCTTGTTCGGAGCGGGGGAAGGAGATACGCAGTATTTT	CASSLFGAGEGDTQYF
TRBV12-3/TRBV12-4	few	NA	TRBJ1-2	TGTGCCAGCAGTTTAGCGCGTAGGGGAAATGGCTACACCTTC	CASSLARRGNGYTF
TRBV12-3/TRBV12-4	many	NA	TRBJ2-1	TGTGCCAGCAGTCCTGGGACTCTTTACAATGAGCAGTTCTTC	CASSPGTLYNEQFF
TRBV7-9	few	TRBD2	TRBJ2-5	TGTGCCAGCACCTTGGGAGGGACTGGTTCGACCCAGTACTTC	CASTLGGTGSTQYF
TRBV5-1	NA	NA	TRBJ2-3	TGCGCCAGCAGCCAGGGTCAAACGAATACGCAGTATTTT	CASSQGQTNTQYF
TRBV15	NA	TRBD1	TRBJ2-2	TGTGCCACCAGCCGGACAGGGGGTGGTACCGGGGAGCTGTTTTTT	CATSRTGGGTGELFF
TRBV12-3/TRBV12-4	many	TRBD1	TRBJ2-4	TGTGCCAGCAGGTCCGACAGGGGGCAGTTGGCCAAAAACATTCAGTACTTC	CASRSDRGQLAKNIQYF
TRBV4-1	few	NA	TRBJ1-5	TGCGCCAGCAGCCAAGGGAATTTGGGGGCGAGAGGCAATCAGCCCCAGCATTTT	CASSQGNLGARGNQPQHF
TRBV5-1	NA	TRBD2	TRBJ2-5	TGCGCCAGCAGCTTGGTTGTAGCGGGGGATCAAGAGACCCAGTACTTC	CASSLVVAGDQETQYF